The rows below give T cell receptor beta chains drawn from one sample of a study of monozygotic twins with inflammatory bowel disease. For each CDR3 protein, TCRdb gives one entry from its re-call of the 5' RACE reads, without DNA. Recorded for this sample: about 330,000 distinct CDR3 sequences. The specimen was blood. Receptors originate from a human donor with ulcerative colitis or Crohn's disease, or a healthy co-twin of an affected twin (not recorded which). Both conserved end residues are part of each CDR3.

CASSSPSGGSYHPQHF,TRBV7-9,16,TRBJ1-5
CASTLGPAHGYTF,TRBV5-1,13,TRBJ1-2
CASSIEGTGKNIQYF,TRBV19,15,TRBJ2-4
CSVTGTSGADTGELFF,TRBV29-1,16,TRBJ2-2
CSAGREGALRQYF,TRBV20-1,13,TRBJ2-7
CASSLQGTYGYTF,TRBV27,13,TRBJ1-2
CASSHQATRNTGELFF,TRBV7-6,16,TRBJ2-2
CASSITTGPLVGYTF,TRBV19,15,TRBJ1-2
CASSPGQGAYNEQYF,TRBV12-3/TRBV12-4,15,TRBJ2-7
CASTWGQGMDNSPLHF,TRBV19,16,TRBJ1-6
CASSWPAGGTDTQYF,TRBV7-2,15,TRBJ2-3
CSANPPTSPDTQYF,TRBV20-1,14,TRBJ2-3
CASSVGHAETQYF,TRBV6-6,13,TRBJ2-5
CSASLDSGNTEAFF,TRBV20-1,14,TRBJ1-1
CASSQEGAEDTQYF,TRBV4-1,14,TRBJ2-3
CASSYGRYTEAFF,TRBV6-5,13,TRBJ1-1
CASSLGGRIYNEQFF,TRBV5-6,15,TRBJ2-1
CASTWAGQRKEAFF,TRBV6-2/TRBV6-3,14,TRBJ1-1
CASSQQLAGSYEQYF,TRBV4-2,15,TRBJ2-7
CASSYSLAGGGETQYF,TRBV6-5,16,TRBJ2-5
CSARSQGVREQFF,TRBV20-1,13,TRBJ2-1
CASSLDSTTSRLF,TRBV5-1,13,TRBJ1-4
CSAIGQGPSYYNEQFF,TRBV20-1,16,TRBJ2-1
CSGRAGGNTGELFF,TRBV29-1,14,TRBJ2-2
CSVEQDRKTQYF,TRBV29-1,12,TRBJ2-5
CASSLVDRVAGNEQYF,TRBV5-4,16,TRBJ2-7
CSADSGGETQYF,TRBV20-1,12,TRBJ2-5
CASSSHRIAGPFGQFF,TRBV7-8,16,TRBJ2-1
CASSLTIGQVKQFF,TRBV5-6,14,TRBJ2-1
CASSLLGGENTEAFF,TRBV5-1,15,TRBJ1-1